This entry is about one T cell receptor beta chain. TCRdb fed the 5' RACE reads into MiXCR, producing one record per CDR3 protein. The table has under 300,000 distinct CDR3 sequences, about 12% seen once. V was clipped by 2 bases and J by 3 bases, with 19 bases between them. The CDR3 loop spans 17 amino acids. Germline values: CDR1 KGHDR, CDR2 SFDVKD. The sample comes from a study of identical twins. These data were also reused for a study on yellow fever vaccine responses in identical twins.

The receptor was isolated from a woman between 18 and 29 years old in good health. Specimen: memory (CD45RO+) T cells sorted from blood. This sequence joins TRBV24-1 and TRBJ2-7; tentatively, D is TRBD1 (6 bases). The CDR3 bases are TGTGCCACCAGTGATTCGACTGATGGCAGGGGATTCTACGAGCAGTACTTC. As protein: CATSDSTDGRGFYEQYF.